This T cell receptor (beta chain) derives from a study of human T cells and chemical hapten exposure. Individual cDNA molecules (in the library) carried attached unique molecular identifiers. MiXCR was run by TCRdb on the reads, yielding one entry per CDR3 protein. The sample carries 95,000 to 150,000 distinct CDR3 sequences, approximately 9% recorded once. Germline CDR1 MNHNS, CDR2 SASEGT. Trimming took off 6 bases at V and 4 bases at J, with 7 bases between the two ends. The CDR3 extends over 11 amino acids. Total RNA extraction was carried out from unfractionated whole blood. This clonotype was counted between two and nine times.

The genes are TRBV6-1 and TRBJ2-7; D gene unclear. The sample comprised whole blood. The receptor comes from a human donor in good health. Some clones in this sample may be carry-over from other donors' samples. The CDR3 is CASRLGYEQYF. CDR3 nucleotides: TGTGCCAGCAGACTCGGGTACGAGCAGTACTTC.